This T cell receptor beta chain was recorded in a study of blood T cells in healthy people across ages. A second PCR, run for roughly 7 to 12 cycles, used a sample-barcoded 5' primer plus a J-beta primer mix. From each sample, at least 3 million paired-end reads containing CDR3 were obtained. TCRdb re-derived calls from the 5' RACE reads in MiXCR, one entry per CDR3 protein. The table records some 880,000 distinct CDR3 sequences, under 40% of them present only once. CDR1 MGHRA and CDR2 YSYEKL come from the germline V gene. CDR3 length equals 16 residues. The V end was cut by 1 base, the J end by 2 bases, with 12 bases between.

The J gene is TRBJ1-5, the V gene TRBV4-1; D remains unclear. This clonotype originated in a man aged 18 to 30 in good health. Sequenced: blood. The CDR3 loop reads CASSQGWSGGNQPQHF. The CDR3 bases are TGCGCCAGCAGCCAAGGATGGAGTGGAGGCAATCAGCCCCAGCATTTT.